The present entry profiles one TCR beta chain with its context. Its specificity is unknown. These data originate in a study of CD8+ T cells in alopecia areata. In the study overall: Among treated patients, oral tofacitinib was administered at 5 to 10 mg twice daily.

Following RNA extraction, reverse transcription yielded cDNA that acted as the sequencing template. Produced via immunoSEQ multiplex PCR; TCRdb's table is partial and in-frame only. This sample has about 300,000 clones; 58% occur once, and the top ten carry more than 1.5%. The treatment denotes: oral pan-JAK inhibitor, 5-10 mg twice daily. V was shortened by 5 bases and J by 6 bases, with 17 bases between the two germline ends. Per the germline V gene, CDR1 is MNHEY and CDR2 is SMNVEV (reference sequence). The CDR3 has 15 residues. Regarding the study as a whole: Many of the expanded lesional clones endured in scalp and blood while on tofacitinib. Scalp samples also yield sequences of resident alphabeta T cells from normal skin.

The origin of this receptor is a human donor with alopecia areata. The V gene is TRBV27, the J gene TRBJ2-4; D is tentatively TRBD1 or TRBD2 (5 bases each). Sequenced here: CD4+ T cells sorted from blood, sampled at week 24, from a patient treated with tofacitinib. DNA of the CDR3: TGTGCCAGCAGTCCCGGTTGGGGGATACCAAACATTCAGTACTTC. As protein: CASSPGWGIPNIQYF.